This passage covers 18 T cell receptor beta chains from one sample sequenced in a study of regulatory T cells in long-lasting Graves disease. As to time point: newly diagnosed GD, antithyroid drugs for less than 3 months. Extracted PBMC RNA gave rise to the TCR library. Sequencing libraries for TCR beta were prepared with iRepertoire HTBI primers and Arm-PCR of CDR3 regions. TCRdb fed the multiplex PCR reads into MiXCR, producing one record per CDR3 protein. The sample holds approximately 400,000 distinct CDR3 sequences, approximately 15% seen once. These data were also reused for a study on T cells in Graves' hyperthyroidism and ophthalmopathy.

Material: peripheral blood mononuclear cells (PBMCs), obtained at new diagnosis, from a patient treated with antithyroid drugs. The receptors stem from a woman in her 30s with Graves disease.

A remark on this clonotype: Being one base from a much bigger clone, this may be a read error. No conserved phenylalanine or tryptophan is present at the end of the CDR3, so a read error is the likely explanation. This chain uses TRBV3-1 with TRBJ2-5; D assignment may be TRBD1 or TRBD2 (5 bases each). The ends were cut back, 4 bases at V and 9 bases at J, with 18 bases in the middle. Germline assignment: CDR1 LGHDT and CDR2 YNNKEL (reference sequence). The CDR3 extends over 14 amino acids. This CDR3 reads CASSLSGPPRPQYL. The CDR3 DNA reads TGTGCCAGCAGCCTCTCGGGACCCCCCAGGCCCCAGTACCTC.

This clonotype was seen more than once but under ten times. The J gene is TRBJ2-3, the V gene TRBV30; 7 bases align to TRBD2. V was pared by 4 bases and J by 4 bases, with 20 bases of the junction left unmatched. The CDR3 has 18 amino acids. Germline lookup yields CDR1 GTSNPN and CDR2 SVGIG (reference sequence). The CDR3 DNA reads as TGTGCCTGGAAGGGGTCGCGGGAGAAAGGAGTAGGCGCAGATACGCAGTATTTT. Translated, it gives CAWKGSREKGVGADTQYF.

This clonotype was picked up many times. This chain joins TRBV24-1 and TRBJ2-1; D is undetermined. V was shortened by 1 base and J by 9 bases, with 3 bases between the two germline ends. The CDR3 is 11 amino acids. CDR1 is KGHDR and CDR2 is SFDVKD in the germline V gene. CDR3 region: CATSDLTEQFF. CDR3 in DNA: TGTGCCACCAGTGATTTAACTGAGCAGTTCTTC.

This clonotype was seen a handful of times. The rearrangement links TRBV19 to TRBJ2-7; 9 nucleotides match TRBD1. Trimming cost V 3 bases and J 3 bases; bases outside gene matches: 6. The CDR3 consists of 15 residues. From germline, CDR1 is LNHDA and CDR2 SQIVND (reference sequence). CDR3 sequence (DNA): TGTGCCAGTAGTATGGGCGGGACAGGGAACTACGAGCAGTACTTC. Translation gives CASSMGGTGNYEQYF.

The sample holds many counts of this clonotype. This chain joins TRBV7-3 and TRBJ2-1; a weak D match, TRBD2 (6 bases). The V and J ends lost 5 bases and 4 bases respectively, with 15 bases between them. Germline lookup yields CDR1 SGHTA and CDR2 FQGTGA. The CDR3 runs to 15 residues. The CDR3 sequence is CASSPEGRTYNEQFF. Here the CDR3 DNA reads TGTGCCAGCAGCCCGGAGGGCCGGACGTACAATGAGCAGTTCTTC.

CDR3 sequence: CASTLGPSGQETQYF. CDR3 nucleotide sequence: TGTGCCAGCACCCTTGGACCTAGCGGGCAAGAGACCCAGTACTTC. The rearrangement uses TRBV5-4 and TRBJ2-5, with TRBD2 identical over 8 bases. The V gene end was trimmed by 6 bases and the J gene end by 2 bases; junction bases not matched to a gene: 9. The germline gives CDR1 SGHNT, CDR2 YYREEE (reference sequence). This CDR3 comprises 15 residues.

V is TRBV5-1 and J is TRBJ1-4; maybe TRBD1 (5 bases). CDR1 SGHRS and CDR2 YFSETQ come from the germline V gene. V was cut by 0 bases and J by 0 bases, with 9 bases left in between. CDR3 length: 16 residues. In DNA, the CDR3 is TGCGCCAGCAGCTTGGTCGGGGCCTCAACTAATGAAAAACTGTTTTTT. As protein: CASSLVGASTNEKLFF.

A few counts support this clonotype. The rearrangement joins TRBV28 to TRBJ1-5; D gene uncertain. V was shortened by 10 bases and J by 3 bases, with 13 bases between the two germline ends. This CDR3 spans 13 amino acids. The germline V gene encodes CDR1 MDHEN and CDR2 SYDVKM. CDR3 amino acids: CATTRSPNQPQHF. CDR3 nucleotides: TGTGCCACCACTAGGTCCCCCAATCAGCCCCAGCATTTT.

As to this clonotype: At one end, the junction sequence differs from germline, possibly due to a read error. This chain joins TRBV5-1 and TRBJ1-1; D gene uncertain. The CDR3 spans 13 residues. CDR1 is SGHRS, CDR2 YFSETQ, per germline. The CDR3 loop is CAGSLGMNTEAFF. The CDR3 DNA is TGCGCCGGCAGCTTGGGGATGAACACTGAAGCTTTCTTT.

V usage is TRBV6-2 or TRBV6-3 and J usage is TRBJ2-7; D perhaps matches TRBD1 (6 bases). This CDR3 has 13 residues. Germline V gene data show CDR1 as MNHEY and CDR2 as SVGEGT. The V gene lost 6 bases and the J gene lost 3 bases, with 12 bases spanning the gap. CDR3: CASSRSQGYEQYF. The DNA for the CDR3 is TGTGCCAGCAGCCGATCACAGGGCTACGAGCAGTACTTC.

This sequence joins TRBV7-9 and TRBJ1-4; D is uncertain. The V and J ends lost 6 bases and 9 bases respectively, with 17 bases between them. The germline gives CDR1 SEHNR, CDR2 FQNEAQ (reference sequence). The CDR3 covers 14 residues. CDR3 amino acids: CASRKEGSGKKLFF. The CDR3, as DNA: TGTGCCAGCAGAAAAGAAGGGTCTGGGAAAAAACTGTTTTTT.

This clonotype was counted only a few times. The V and J genes are TRBV27 and TRBJ2-1; 8 positions agree with TRBD2. V gave up 4 bases and J gave up 0 bases; unmatched junction bases: 20. Germline V gene sequence: CDR1 MNHEY, CDR2 SMNVEV (reference sequence). The CDR3 length is 21 residues. CDR3 DNA sequence: TGTGCCAGCAGTTCACCCACGGGGGACGGGAGGGATTTTAGCTCCTACAATGAGCAGTTCTTC. This encodes CASSSPTGDGRDFSSYNEQFF.

The chain combines TRBV4-1 with TRBJ2-5; D may be TRBD1 (6 bases). Germline V gene data show CDR1 as MGHRA and CDR2 as YSYEKL. The length of the CDR3 is 14 residues. Trimming stripped 2 bases from V and 7 bases from J, with 14 bases between. CDR3 sequence reads: CASSQPTGMGTQYF. CDR3 DNA: TGCGCCAGCAGCCAACCTACAGGGATGGGGACCCAGTACTTC.

This clonotype was counted at least ten times. The genes are TRBV12-3 or TRBV12-4 and TRBJ1-1; 8 nucleotides line up with TRBD1. Trimming at V came to 6 bases and at J to 4 bases, leaving 19 bases not matched to a gene. CDR3 length equals 18 residues. In nucleotides, the CDR3 is TGTGCCAGCAGCATGACAGGGGTTGGGGGCTTAAGTGGCACTGAAGCTTTCTTT. It translates to CASSMTGVGGLSGTEAFF.

This clonotype was counted only a few times. This chain joins TRBV28 and TRBJ1-2, with 9 nucleotides matching TRBD1. V trimming: 4 bases; J trimming: 13 bases; junction bases outside the gene matches: 10. The CDR3 runs to 13 residues. Germline CDR1 MDHEN, CDR2 SYDVKM. The CDR3 protein is CASSSGQGMAGTF. CDR3 nucleotide sequence: TGTGCCAGCAGTTCGGGACAGGGTATGGCTGGCACCTTC.

This clonotype has just a few counts. The chain combines TRBV7-9 with TRBJ2-7, with 11 bases that match TRBD2. Per the germline V gene, CDR1 is SEHNR and CDR2 is FQNEAQ (reference sequence). V was pared by 2 bases and J by 5 bases, with 2 bases of the junction left unmatched. The CDR3 is 14 residues long. The DNA for the CDR3 is TGTGCCAGCAGCTTACTAGCGGGAGGCGACGAGCAGTACTTC. It encodes CASSLLAGGDEQYF.

This clonotype was counted many times. The chain joins TRBV7-2 to TRBJ1-6; the match to TRBD1 covers 11 bases. Germline CDR1 is SGHTA and CDR2 is FQGNSA. The CDR3 sequence is 15 residues long. Trimming took 5 bases from V and 10 from J; bases not matched to a gene: 7. CDR3 in DNA: TGTGCCAGCAGCCCTTGGACAGGGGGCACGTCACCCCTCCACTTT. Residues: CASSPWTGGTSPLHF.

This clonotype was detected ten times or more. The chain joins TRBV18 to TRBJ1-2; no firm D call. The V end lost 3 bases, the J end lost 8 bases, and 16 bases lay between the germline ends. The germline CDR1 and CDR2 sequences are KGHSH and LQKENI. The CDR3 is 14 residues long. The CDR3 coding sequence is TGTGCCAGCTCACCGAACGGCGGAGTAAGGGGCTACACCTTC. It translates to CASSPNGGVRGYTF.